This is a list of T cell receptor beta chains from one sample in a study of cytomegalovirus exposure and HLA in healthy donors. Here immunoSEQ multiplex PCR was the method, and the copy in TCRdb shows in-frame clones only, minus some. The table has some 170,000 clones, under 85% seen once. The sequenced sample consisted of PBMCs. These receptors were obtained from a human donor in good health. Both conserved end residues are trimmed from each CDR3. Each record gives: V gene, J gene, CDR3 protein.

>TRBV7-3|TRBJ2-3
ASRAGGSTDTQY
>TRBV6-5|TRBJ2-1
ASSYSGLAGLDEQF
>TRBV5-1|TRBJ2-7
ASSQTSASYEQY
>TRBV5-1|TRBJ1-4
ASSSGQVLKGKLF
>TRBV4-3|TRBJ2-3
ASSQDRETDTQY
>TRBV7-9|TRBJ1-5
ASSLRSNQPQH
>TRBV9|TRBJ2-7
ASSVGQGAYEQY
>TRBV18|TRBJ2-7
ASSETWRAYEQY
>TRBV4-3|TRBJ1-4
ASSPDRVGREKLF
>TRBV7-2|TRBJ1-6
ASSLGFRVLSSYNSPLH
>TRBV27|NA
ASSFGLAGEQY
>TRBV30|TRBJ1-4
AWSKNSLEKLF
>TRBV5-6|TRBJ1-1
ASSFYSQQTSEAF
>TRBV6-5|TRBJ1-1
ASSYNRARTEAF
>TRBV18|TRBJ1-4
ASSPISSNEKLF
>TRBV7-9|TRBJ2-7
ASSLEQGASYEQY
>TRBV4-3|TRBJ2-1
ASSQDSRRDNEQF
>TRBV6-1|TRBJ2-7
ASSPSTYSYEQY
>TRBV2|TRBJ1-2
ASSRDSYEGYT
>TRBV7-2|TRBJ2-1
ASRPAQGSYNEQF
>TRBV5-1|TRBJ2-3
ASSLFGGKSTDTQY
>TRBV27|TRBJ1-1
ASSSQQGTEAF
>TRBV18|TRBJ1-2
ASSRPGQTLNYGYT
>TRBV5-1|TRBJ2-1
ASSYRGYNEQF
>TRBV6-4|TRBJ2-7
ASSEWGGPYEQY
>TRBV2|NA
ASSDRTGNGEQY